This T cell receptor (beta chain) emerged from a study of cytotoxic CD8 clonotypes in ibrutinib-treated CLL. Study-level results: Exceeding age-matched healthy donors, baseline clonality also tracked the counts of circulating CD8+ T cells.

Concerning this clone itself: No antigen is known for it.

The table came from immunoSEQ multiplex PCR; TCRdb's copy has only in-frame clones and leaves some out. The profile covers 250,000 to 350,000 clones, with about 72% appearing a single time and 5.6% taken by the ten largest. The CDR3 has 15 residues. Germline CDR1 SGHTA, CDR2 FQGTGA. Trimming left V 5 bases short and J 1 base short, with 9 bases between. Specimen: PBMCs, collected at disease progression, from a patient treated with ibrutinib. This clonotype was obtained from a human donor with chronic lymphocytic leukemia. The V call is TRBV7-3, the J call TRBJ2-6; perhaps TRBD1 as D (5 bases). CDR3 loop: CASSPGWSGANVLTF. CDR3 coding DNA: TGTGCCAGCAGCCCAGGGTGGTCTGGGGCCAACGTCCTGACTTTC.